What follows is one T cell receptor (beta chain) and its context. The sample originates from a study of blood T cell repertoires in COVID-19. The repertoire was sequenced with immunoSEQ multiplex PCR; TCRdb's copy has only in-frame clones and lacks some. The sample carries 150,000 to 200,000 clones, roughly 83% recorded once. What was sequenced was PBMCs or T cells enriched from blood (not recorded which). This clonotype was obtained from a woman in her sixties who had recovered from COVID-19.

The CDR3 nucleotides read TGTGCCAGCAGTTACTGGATTCAGGGGGCGCAGGGCTACACCTTC. Its translation: CASSYWIQGAQGYTF. The chain has TRBV6-5 and TRBJ1-2; 8 bases match TRBD1. This CDR3 is 15 amino acids long. Germline V lookup: CDR1 MNHEY, CDR2 SVGAGI. The J segment lost 8 bases and the V segment lost 1 base, leaving 9 bases of the junction unmatched.